This T cell receptor beta chain was sequenced during a study of response to subunit inactivated influenza vaccine. General study findings and limits: With each seasonal influenza vaccination, the authors suggested, few new T cells are recruited.

MiXCR was run by TCRdb on the RT-PCR reads, yielding one entry per CDR3 protein. In the table there are about 780,000 distinct CDR3 sequences, less than 20% of which are singletons. Worth noting for this clonotype: The antigen is undetermined.

The CDR3 runs to 15 residues. V was pared by 7 bases and J by 9 bases, with 19 bases between. The source material was PBMCs from blood, sampled approximately 5 days after vaccination. The chain carries TRBV12-3 or TRBV12-4 and TRBJ1-6; D not resolved. The TCR comes from a man aged 50 to 59 who received an inactivated influenza vaccine. The CDR3 region has the DNA TGTGCCAGCACCCTCGGAGGCGGTGTGAGTTCACCCCTCCACTTT. Its protein product is CASTLGGGVSSPLHF.